This entry concerns a single TCR beta chain. This specimen comes from a study of shared clonotypes between healthy human individuals. As for the study in general: The cohort had two women and a few men, ages 18 to 49.

The table came from immunoSEQ multiplex PCR; TCRdb's copy has only in-frame clones and leaves some out. Altogether about 580,000 clones are present, nearly 98% being singletons, with the ten largest covering 0.3%. Positively selected for CCR7, the CD45RO-negative cells used as naive CD8 cells excluded terminally differentiated effector memory CD45RA+ cells. V dropped 7 bases and J dropped 4 bases, with 20 bases sitting between them. The CDR3 totals 15 residues. CDR1 and CDR2 from the germline V gene are SGHVS and FQNEAQ. Sequenced input: naive CD8+ T cells sorted from blood. The V call is TRBV7-8, the J call TRBJ2-7; D unresolved. The sequence derives from a man aged 25-45 years in good health. CDR3 coding DNA: TGTGCCAGCACCCTAGGGCCGCTAGAGAGTTACGAGCAGTACTTC. Translation gives CASTLGPLESYEQYF.